One TCR beta chain is described in this entry. No antigen is known for it. The data belong to a study of identical twins. Overall study results and limits: Within monozygotic twins, out-of-frame TCR alpha sharing was underestimated by the models.

With template switching, a universal primer site was added, and the cDNA carried unique molecular identifiers. TCRdb processed the 5' RACE reads anew with MiXCR; each CDR3 protein has one entry. The repertoire holds roughly 220,000 distinct CDR3 sequences, with 6% to 7% as singletons. Germline V gene lookup returns CDR1 SGHVS and CDR2 FQNEAQ. This CDR3 comprises 14 residues. Trimming stripped 5 bases from V and 3 bases from J, with 14 bases between. The sample was also linked to a second study, of T cells expressing NK-cell markers.

The sequence derives from a woman in her late teens or twenties in good health. What was sequenced was CD8+ T cells sorted from blood. V and J are TRBV7-8 and TRBJ2-7, with D uncertain. The CDR3 spells CASSPGRLYYEQYF. In DNA form, the CDR3 reads TGTGCCAGCAGCCCTGGGCGCCTCTACTACGAGCAGTACTTC.